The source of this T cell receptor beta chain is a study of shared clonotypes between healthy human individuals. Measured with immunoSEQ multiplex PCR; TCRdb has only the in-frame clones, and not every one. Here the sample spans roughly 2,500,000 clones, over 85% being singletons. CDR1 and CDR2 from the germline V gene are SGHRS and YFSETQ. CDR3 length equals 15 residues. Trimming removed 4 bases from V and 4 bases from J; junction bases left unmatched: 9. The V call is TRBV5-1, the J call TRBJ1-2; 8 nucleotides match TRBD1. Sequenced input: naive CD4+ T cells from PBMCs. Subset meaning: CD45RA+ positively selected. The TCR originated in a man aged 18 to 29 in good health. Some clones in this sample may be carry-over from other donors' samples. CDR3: CASSRDRGPPYGYTF. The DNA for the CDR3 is TGCGCCAGCAGCCGCGACAGGGGCCCTCCCTATGGCTACACCTTC.